These 20 T cell receptor beta chains were all obtained from the same sample, sequenced in a study of graft-versus-host responses after intestinal transplantation (dated by TCRdb to about 2021). The label giving this sample's time point can be read as: cells obtained before transplantation from donor or recipient. Preparation of the library involved the immunoSEQ multiplex PCR assay. TCRdb re-hosts the immuneACCESS table, in-frame sequences only. Its copies lack some clones; in the studies checked, an unresolved V gene accounts for under half of them, and the cause for the rest is not known. A total of approximately 88,000 clones appear in this sample, less than 95% of them only once. Over 0.15% of the sample is taken by the ten largest. No antigen has been identified for these receptors. The starting material was unstimulated CD4+ T cells sorted from spleen or lymph node cells, obtained before transplant. These receptors all come from a human donor who was the organ donor for an intestinal transplant.

This sequence joins TRBV5-1 and TRBJ2-7; D is tentatively TRBD1 or TRBD2 (5 bases each). This CDR3 is built from 19 residues. CDR1 is SGHRS, CDR2 YFSETQ, per germline. V was cut by 1 base and J by 2 bases, with 25 bases left in between. The CDR3 sequence is CASSLFSLRGREEPYEQYF. The CDR3 nucleotides read TGCGCCAGCAGCTTGTTTTCCCTCCGGGGCAGGGAAGAACCCTACGAGCAGTACTTC.

The chain employs TRBV6-6 and TRBJ2-7; TRBD1 agrees at 7 bases. The CDR3 contains 15 residues. V dropped 0 bases and J dropped 0; count of bases not matched to a gene: 2. Germline assignment: CDR1 MNHNY and CDR2 SVGAGI (reference sequence). CDR3 loop: CASSYSGTASYEQYF. CDR3 coding DNA: TGTGCCAGCAGTTACTCGGGGACAGCCTCCTACGAGCAGTACTTC.

The CDR3 region has the DNA TGTGCCAGTAGTACAGGACAGGGCCTCAATCAGCCCCAGCATTTT. It yields the protein CASSTGQGLNQPQHF. The chain recombines TRBV19 with TRBJ1-5, with 8 positions matching TRBD1. V shed 4 bases and J 3 bases; nucleotides not matched to a gene: 5. Germline V gives CDR1 LNHDA, CDR2 SQIVND (reference sequence). This CDR3 comprises 15 residues. The entire variable domain, with the rest obtained from reference TRBV19 and TRBJ1-5, is as follows: DGGITQSPKYLFRKEGQNVTLSCEQNLNHDAMYWYRQDPGQGLRLIYYSQIVNDFQKGDIAEGYSVSREKKESFPLTVTSAQKNPTAFYLCASSTGQGLNQPQHFGDGTRLSIL.

The V gene is TRBV7-8, the J gene TRBJ2-7; 8 bases fit TRBD2. Germline V gene lookup returns CDR1 SGHVS and CDR2 FQNEAQ. After removal of 1 base from V and 3 bases from J, the junction contained 5 bases not matched to a gene. CDR3 length equals 15 residues. CDR3 sequence: CASSLDQAGGYEQYF. CDR3 DNA sequence: TGTGCCAGCAGCTTAGACCAGGCGGGGGGCTACGAGCAGTACTTC.

V is TRBV25-1 and J is TRBJ2-2; D remains ambiguous. The CDR3 sequence is 13 residues long. CDR1 and CDR2 from the germline V gene are MGHDK and SYGVNS. Trimming pared 2 bases from V and 3 bases from J, leaving 4 bases between. CDR3 region: CASSERDTGELFF. The CDR3 DNA reads as TGTGCCAGCAGTGAACGGGACACCGGGGAGCTGTTTTTT. The whole variable domain, remainder taken from reference TRBV25-1 and TRBJ2-2, is EADIYQTPRYLVIGTGKKITLECSQTMGHDKMYWYQQDPGMELHLIHYSYGVNSTEKGDLSSESTVSRIRTEHFPLTLESARPSHTSQYLCASSERDTGELFFGEGSRLTVL.

J is TRBJ1-1 and V is TRBV2; possibly TRBD1 for D (5 bases). With 0 bases removed from V and 8 bases from J, the gap between germline ends came to 19 bases. Germline CDR1 reads SNHLY; CDR2 reads FYNNEI. This CDR3 is 16 amino acids long. In DNA form, the CDR3 reads TGTGCCAGCAGTGAAGCGCCCAGGGACGGGGCCTGGGAAGCTTTCTTT. Encoded protein: CASSEAPRDGAWEAFF.

The chain has TRBV11-1 and TRBJ1-2; D is perhaps TRBD1 (6 bases). The ends were cut back, 3 bases at V and 8 bases at J, with 10 bases in the middle. The CDR3 has 12 amino acids. Germline CDR1 reads SGHAT; CDR2 reads FQDESV (reference sequence). The CDR3 loop reads CASSFSGAGYTF. In nucleotides, the CDR3 is TGTGCCAGCAGCTTCTCGGGGGCCGGCTACACCTTC.

The chain carries TRBV6-5 and TRBJ1-1; TRBD1 is a possible D gene (5 bases). The V gene lost 2 bases and the J gene lost 1 base, with 8 bases spanning the gap. The CDR3 contains 14 residues. Germline loops: CDR1 MNHEY, CDR2 SVGAGI. This CDR3 reads CASSYSRANTEAFF. Written as DNA, the CDR3 is TGTGCCAGCAGTTACAGCAGGGCGAACACTGAAGCTTTCTTT.

The rearrangement links TRBV29-1 to TRBJ1-2; no reliable D call. Between the trimmed V and J ends, which lost 4 bases and 6 bases, there was a span of 12 bases. The CDR3 consists of 12 residues. The germline V gene has CDR1 SQVTM and CDR2 ANQGSEA. CDR3 DNA: TGCAGCGTTGTGAGGCAGGACCATGGCTACACCTTC. Its translation is CSVVRQDHGYTF.

This chain links TRBV7-2 with TRBJ2-2; 8 bases are a match to TRBD1. V shed 0 bases and J 4 bases; nucleotides not matched to a gene: 4. CDR3 size: 16 residues. Per germline, CDR1 SGHTA and CDR2 FQGNSA. The CDR3, as DNA: TGTGCCAGCAGCTTAGCGACAGGGGTATTCACCGGGGAGCTGTTTTTT. Translation gives CASSLATGVFTGELFF.

The chain recombines TRBV2 with TRBJ2-5; D is unresolved. Germline CDR1 SNHLY, CDR2 FYNNEI. With 4 bases removed from V and 1 base from J, the gap between germline ends came to 13 bases. The CDR3 length is 15 residues. The CDR3 coding sequence is TGTGCCAGCAGTGTCAATCCAGGTAGCCAAGAGACCCAGTACTTC. This translates into CASSVNPGSQETQYF.

The chain is built from TRBV9 and TRBJ2-3, with D hard to call. Trimming removed 3 bases at V and 0 bases at J, with 11 bases between. The V gene's germline CDR1 is SGDLS and CDR2 YYNGEE. CDR3 size: 15 residues. CDR3 coding DNA: TGTGCCAGCAGCGCCATACAAACTAGCACAGATACGCAGTATTTT. This encodes CASSAIQTSTDTQYF.

This sequence joins TRBV7-3 and TRBJ2-3; D possibly corresponds to TRBD1 (5 bases). The ends were cut back, 6 bases at V and 3 bases at J, with 16 bases in the middle. The CDR3 covers 15 residues. CDR1 and CDR2 (germline): SGHTA, FQGTGA. CDR3 region: CASSAQGSETDTQYF. The CDR3 region has the DNA TGTGCCAGCAGTGCCCAGGGAAGTGAAACAGATACGCAGTATTTT.

The count of this clone is one. This chain uses TRBV6-5 with TRBJ1-1, with D unclear. From germline, CDR1 is MNHEY and CDR2 SVGAGI. CDR3 length: 14 residues. V dropped 0 bases and J dropped 4 bases, with 9 bases sitting between them. This CDR3 reads CASSYSTGATEAFF. The CDR3 DNA sequence: TGTGCCAGCAGTTACTCGACGGGCGCCACTGAAGCTTTCTTT.

V is TRBV7-7 and J is TRBJ2-2; TRBD1 might be the D (6 bases). Germline V lookup: CDR1 SSHAT, CDR2 FNYEAQ (reference sequence). The CDR3 contains 14 residues. The V and J ends lost 1 base and 4 bases respectively, with 7 bases between them. CDR3 protein: CASSLDRVTGELFF. In DNA form, the CDR3 reads TGTGCCAGCAGCTTAGACAGGGTCACCGGGGAGCTGTTTTTT.

This clone appeared a single time. The chain is built from TRBV6-5 and TRBJ1-5; 11 bases line up with TRBD1. This CDR3 contains 15 residues. V lost 6 bases and J lost 7; bases outside the gene matches: 8. The germline CDR1 and CDR2 sequences are MNHEY and SVGAGI. The DNA for the CDR3 is TGTGCCAGCAGCCGGACAGGGGGCGGAGGCCAGCCCCAGCATTTT. Protein sequence: CASSRTGGGGQPQHF.

The rearrangement joins TRBV5-1 to TRBJ2-3, with TRBD2 as a possible D gene (6 bases). From germline, CDR1 is SGHRS and CDR2 YFSETQ. This CDR3 has 15 residues. V lost 4 bases and J lost 3, with 15 bases in between. CDR3 bases: TGCGCCAGCAGCCCCCGGAGGGCGGTGACAGATACGCAGTATTTT. Amino acids: CASSPRRAVTDTQYF.

This chain links TRBV9 with TRBJ2-3; TRBD2 matches at 13 bases. The CDR3 runs 16 residues. The trim removed 3 bases at V and 2 bases at J, leaving 3 bases unmatched. The germline gives CDR1 SGDLS, CDR2 YYNGEE. CDR3 in amino acids: CASSAGLAGTTDTQYF. The CDR3 DNA follows: TGTGCCAGCAGCGCGGGACTAGCGGGGACCACAGATACGCAGTATTTT.

The chain is built from TRBV18 and TRBJ2-7; 9 bases map to TRBD2. Germline lookup yields CDR1 KGHSH and CDR2 LQKENI. J was trimmed by 0 bases and V by 6 bases; bases with no gene match: 6. This CDR3 has 15 amino acids. CDR3 DNA: TGTGCCAGCTCGCAGCGACTAGCGGACTCCTACGAGCAGTACTTC. This gives the protein CASSQRLADSYEQYF. The full variable domain, its missing parts supplied by reference TRBV18 and TRBJ2-7, is NAGVMQNPRHLVRRRGQEARLRCSPMKGHSHVYWYRQLPEEGLKFMVYLQKENIIDESGMPKERFSAEFPKEGPSILRIQQVVRGDSAAYFCASSQRLADSYEQYFGPGTRLTVT.

About this clone: This sample also contains other DNA sequences that code for the same CDR3. The rearrangement links TRBV6-1 to TRBJ1-6; D is unresolved. Trimming took off 0 bases at V and 4 bases at J, with 7 bases between the two ends. The germline CDR1 and CDR2 sequences are MNHNS and SASEGT. The CDR3 spans 15 residues. CDR3 nucleotides: TGTGCCAGCAGTGAAGCTTTCTCTTATAATTCACCCCTCCACTTT. This translates into CASSEAFSYNSPLHF.